This T cell receptor beta chain appears in the sequencing data of a study of CD8+ T cells in alopecia areata (dated by TCRdb to 2017 to 2018). Broadly, across the study: Treated patients were enrolled in an open-label pilot trial of oral tofacitinib, 5 to 10 mg twice daily, for moderate-to-severe alopecia areata. Tofacitinib was administered for 6 to 18 months, and 6 months of follow-up off drug were then conducted to assess delayed response and recurrence. In treated patients, disease severity was measured using the SALT score, which gives the percentage of scalp surface area affected. To study T cell clonal expansion in alopecia areata, the researchers applied high-throughput TCRbeta sequencing to both the C3H/HeJ mouse model and human patients. On the human side, TCRbeta sequencing was run on scalp tissue and on sorted CD4+ and CD8+ peripheral blood T cells from healthy controls and from alopecia areata patients with either patchy or totalis/universalis disease. Tofacitinib-treated patients had biopsies at baseline and at 4 and 24 weeks of treatment, with a later scalp biopsy in several patients. Scalp clonality was compared across normal scalp (n=4), patchy alopecia areata scalp (n=8), and alopecia totalis/universalis scalp (n=8). The RNA source kit depended on sample type: the PAXgene miRNA kit for fixed scalp, the miRNeasy kit for PBMCs, and the RNeasy kit for mouse skin. TCRbeta CDR3 regions were amplified by immunoSEQ multiplex PCR using 35 Vbeta forward and 13 Jbeta reverse primers. Overall study results and their limits: During tofacitinib treatment, many expanded lesional clones stuck around in both scalp and blood, and this persistence may partly explain why relapse happens after treatment is stopped. TCR sequences shared between patients were less clear than in mice, possibly partly because of HLA diversity in the patient population. Because the treated cohort was small and had only one nonresponder, larger studies are needed to examine links between baseline CD8+ expansion and response. Tofacitinib significantly decreased scalp clonality and the number of expanded CD8+ clones among the top 100 scalp clones. Resident alphabeta T cells in normal human skin are also sequenced, complicating scalp TCR repertoire analysis, unlike mouse skin dominated by gammadelta T cells. Lesional scalp, especially in alopecia totalis/universalis, showed higher clonality and more expanded CD8+ clones than normal scalp, suggesting antigenic drive.

The germline ends are 13 bases apart after V is trimmed by 3 bases and J by 1 base. CDR1 and CDR2, looked up from the germline V gene, are SNHLY and FYNNEI. From cysteine to phenylalanine, the CDR3 is 16 amino acids long. The sequence is cut down to CDR3 DNA, 48 bases in frame from base 1. This clone has only one observation. The target of this receptor is not known. No base qualities exist here, and no much larger clone lies one base off it. The receptor library was made with the immunoSEQ multiplex PCR assay. RNA was extracted from all samples and reverse transcribed into cDNA, which served as template for TCR sequencing. SuperScript III was used for first-strand cDNA synthesis, primed with a 2:1 mix of oligo-dT and random hexamers. Amplification bias was assessed with a synthetic immune receptor repertoire, and residual bias was removed computationally. The paper's processing steps were these. Raw reads were preprocessed for error removal, and CDR3 was defined according to IMGT conventions as running from the conserved cysteine to phenylalanine. Clonality was calculated as 1 minus Shannon entropy normalized by log2 of the number of productive unique TCRs. Whether scalp clones were CD4 or CD8 was inferred by matching scalp TCRbeta sequences against CD4 and CD8 repertoires sorted from blood. TCRdb's version of the immuneACCESS table is confined to in-frame rearrangements and falls short of the full clone set. An unresolved V gene accounts for under half of the shortfall where checked; the remainder is of unknown origin. The V and J calls and clone size come from that table; D and trimming were worked out from the DNA. The sample contains about 180,000 clones, 50% to 65% of them found a single time. The top ten clones comprise approximately 11% of the sample.

Per the publication, the time point label means: about 25 weeks on oral tofacitinib. Interpreted using the paper, the treatment or condition label stands for: oral pan-JAK inhibitor, 5-10 mg twice daily. Peripheral blood and lesional scalp punch biopsies were obtained from patients with alopecia areata. PBMCs were separated by density centrifugation and stained for CD3, CD4 and CD8, after which CD4+ and CD8+ T cells were sorted on a FACSAria. The sequencing here drew on CD8+ T cells sorted from blood, taken at week 24, from a patient treated with tofacitinib. The chain uses TRBV2 and TRBJ2-1, with TRBD2 as a weak D call on 6 bases. The sequence came from a human donor with alopecia areata. The CDR3 has the sequence CASSDLRGSSYNEQFF. The base sequence is TGTGCCAGCAGTGACCTTCGGGGGTCTTCCTACAATGAGCAGTTCTTC.